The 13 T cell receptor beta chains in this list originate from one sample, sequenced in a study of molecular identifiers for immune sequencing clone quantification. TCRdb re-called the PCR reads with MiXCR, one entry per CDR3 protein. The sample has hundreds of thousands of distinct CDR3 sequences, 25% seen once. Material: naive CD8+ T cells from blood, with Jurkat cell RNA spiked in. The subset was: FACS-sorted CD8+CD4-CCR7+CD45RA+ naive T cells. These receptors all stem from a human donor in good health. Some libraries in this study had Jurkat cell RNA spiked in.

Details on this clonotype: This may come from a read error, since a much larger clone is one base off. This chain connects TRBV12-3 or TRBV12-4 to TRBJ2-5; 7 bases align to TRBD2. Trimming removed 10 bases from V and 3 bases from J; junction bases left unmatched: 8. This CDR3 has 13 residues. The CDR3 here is CATRAGLEETQYF. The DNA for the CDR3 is TGTGCCACCCGAGCGGGACTCGAAGAGACCCAGTACTTC.

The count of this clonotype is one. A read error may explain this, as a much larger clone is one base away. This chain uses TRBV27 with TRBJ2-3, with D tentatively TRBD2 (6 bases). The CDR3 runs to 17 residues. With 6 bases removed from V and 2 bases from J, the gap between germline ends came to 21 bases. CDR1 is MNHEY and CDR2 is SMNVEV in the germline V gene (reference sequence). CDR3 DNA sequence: TGTGCCAGCAGGCCCCCCGGGGGACTGCCTAACACAGATACGCAGTATTTT. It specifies CASRPPGGLPNTDTQYF.

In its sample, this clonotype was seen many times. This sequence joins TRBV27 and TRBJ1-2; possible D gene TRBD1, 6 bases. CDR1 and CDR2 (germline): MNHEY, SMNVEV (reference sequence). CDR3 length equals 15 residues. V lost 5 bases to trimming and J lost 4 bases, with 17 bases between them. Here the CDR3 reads CASSPYREGGYGYTF. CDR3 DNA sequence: TGTGCCAGCAGTCCCTACAGGGAGGGAGGCTATGGCTACACCTTC.

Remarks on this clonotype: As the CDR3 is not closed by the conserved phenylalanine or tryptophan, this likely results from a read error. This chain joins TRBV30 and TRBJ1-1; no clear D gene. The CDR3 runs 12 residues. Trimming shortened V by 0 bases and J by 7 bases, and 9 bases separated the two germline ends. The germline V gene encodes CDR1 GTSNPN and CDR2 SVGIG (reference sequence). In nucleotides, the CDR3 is TGTGCCTGGAGTGTTGCGGGGATTGAAGCTTTCTCT. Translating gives CAWSVAGIEAFS.

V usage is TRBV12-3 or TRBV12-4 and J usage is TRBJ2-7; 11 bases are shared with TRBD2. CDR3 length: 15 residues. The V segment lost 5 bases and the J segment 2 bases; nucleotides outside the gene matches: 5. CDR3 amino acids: CASSTGLADPYEQYF. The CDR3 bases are TGTGCCAGCAGTACGGGACTAGCGGATCCCTACGAGCAGTACTTC.

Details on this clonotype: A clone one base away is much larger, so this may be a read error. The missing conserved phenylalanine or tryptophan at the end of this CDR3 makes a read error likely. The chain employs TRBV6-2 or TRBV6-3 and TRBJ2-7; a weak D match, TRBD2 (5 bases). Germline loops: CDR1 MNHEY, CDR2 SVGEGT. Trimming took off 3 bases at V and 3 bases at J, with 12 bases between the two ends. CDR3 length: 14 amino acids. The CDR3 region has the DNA TGTGCCAGCAGTTATCCTAGCCAGAACTACGAGCAGTACCTC. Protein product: CASSYPSQNYEQYL.

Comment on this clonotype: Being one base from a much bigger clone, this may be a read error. The CDR3 loop reads CSAGDVAGSYYEQYF. As DNA, the CDR3 is TGCAGTGCTGGAGACGTAGCGGGGAGCTACTACGAGCAGTACTTC. This rearrangement joins TRBV20-1 to TRBJ2-7; 8 nucleotides match TRBD2. CDR3 size: 15 residues. Germline V gene sequence: CDR1 DFQATT, CDR2 SNEGSKA (reference sequence).

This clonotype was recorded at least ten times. The CDR3 DNA is TGTGCCAGCAGCCCAACGTTGGTAACTAGCACAGATACGCAGTATTTT. As protein: CASSPTLVTSTDTQYF. The chain couples TRBV27 to TRBJ2-3, with unresolved D. Looked up from germline, CDR1 is MNHEY and CDR2 is SMNVEV (reference sequence). Trimming pared 6 bases from V and 0 bases from J, leaving 16 bases between. The CDR3 consists of 16 residues.

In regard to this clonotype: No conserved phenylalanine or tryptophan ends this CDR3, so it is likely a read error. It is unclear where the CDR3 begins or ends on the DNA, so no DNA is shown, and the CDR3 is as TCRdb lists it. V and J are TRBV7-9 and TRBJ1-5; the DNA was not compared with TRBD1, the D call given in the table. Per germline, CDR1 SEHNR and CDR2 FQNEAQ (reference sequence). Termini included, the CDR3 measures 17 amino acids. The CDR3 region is CASSLGDIGFSNQPQHV.

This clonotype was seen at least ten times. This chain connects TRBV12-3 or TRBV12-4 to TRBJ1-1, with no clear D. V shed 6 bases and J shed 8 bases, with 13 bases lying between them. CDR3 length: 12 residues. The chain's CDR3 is CASSEDGREAFF. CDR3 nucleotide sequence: TGTGCCAGCAGCGAAGACGGACGAGAAGCTTTCTTT.

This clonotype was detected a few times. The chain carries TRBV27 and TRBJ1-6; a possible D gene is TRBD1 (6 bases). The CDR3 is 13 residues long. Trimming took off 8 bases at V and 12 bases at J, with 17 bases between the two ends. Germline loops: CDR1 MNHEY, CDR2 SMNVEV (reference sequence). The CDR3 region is CASSAGQMVPLHF. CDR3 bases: TGTGCCAGCTCCGCGGGACAAATGGTACCCCTCCACTTT.

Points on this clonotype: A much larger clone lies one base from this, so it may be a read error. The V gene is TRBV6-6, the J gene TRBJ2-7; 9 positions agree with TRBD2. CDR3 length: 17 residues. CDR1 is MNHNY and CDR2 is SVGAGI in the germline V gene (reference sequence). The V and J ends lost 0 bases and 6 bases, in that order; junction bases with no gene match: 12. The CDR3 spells CASSYSVERGAPSEQYF. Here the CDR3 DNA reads TGTGCCAGCAGTTACTCGGTTGAGCGGGGGGCGCCCAGCGAGCAGTACTTC.

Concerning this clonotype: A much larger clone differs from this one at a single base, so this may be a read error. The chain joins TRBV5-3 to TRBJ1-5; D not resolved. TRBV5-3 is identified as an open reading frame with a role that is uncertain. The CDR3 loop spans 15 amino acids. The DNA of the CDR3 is TGTGCCAGCAGCTCCGTGGACGATGGCAATCAGCCCCAGCATTTT. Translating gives CASSSVDDGNQPQHF.